Each of the 31 T cell receptor beta chains below was sequenced from the same sample in a study of tumor-infiltrating lymphocytes in primary liver carcinoma. The researchers produced TCR beta cDNA from 500 ng total RNA with a constant-region primer. ARM-PCR, slightly modified, supplied the TCR beta libraries through three nested multiplex PCR rounds. TRBV1-TRBV30 forward and Cbeta reverse primers drove the first two roughly 10-cycle rounds. In TCRdb, the multiplex PCR reads were re-called with MiXCR into one record per CDR3 protein. The sample contains about 330,000 distinct CDR3 sequences, about 65% of which appear only once. RNA isolated from unsorted whole blood supplied the blood RNA, with germline DNA also extracted. The specimen was peripheral blood. The receptor set was obtained from a man aged 40-49 years with primary liver carcinoma and hepatitis B virus infection.

This chain uses TRBV6-6 with TRBJ2-1; D perhaps matches TRBD1 (6 bases). The CDR3 loop spans 17 amino acids. Trimming removed 5 bases from V and 4 bases from J, with 21 bases in between. The V gene's germline CDR1 is MNHNY and CDR2 SVGAGI (reference sequence). In DNA, the CDR3 is TGTGCCAGCAGTAAGCCATCTGGGACAACAAAATACAATGAGCAGTTCTTC. Encoded protein: CASSKPSGTTKYNEQFF.

Points on this clonotype: This clone may be a read error of a much larger clone one base away. CDR3 DNA: TGTGCCAGCAGCAAACAGCAACTGAGCAACACTGAAGCTTCCTTT. It yields the protein CASSKQQLSNTEASF. The genes are TRBV12-3 or TRBV12-4 and TRBJ1-1; D gene unclear. CDR3 length: 15 residues.

Worth noting for this clonotype: With a much larger clone just one base away, this may be a read error. The chain joins TRBV6-5 to TRBJ2-3, with a tentative D call TRBD1 (5 bases). V dropped 10 bases and J dropped 1 base, with 18 bases sitting between them. The CDR3 is 15 residues long. Germline-derived CDR1 and CDR2 are MNHEY and SVGAGI. CDR3 DNA sequence: TGTGCCAACAGACAGTATATAGCTCGCACAGATACGCAGTATTTT. It is translated as CANRQYIARTDTQYF.

To note about this clonotype: Germline is not matched at one junction end, which may reflect a read error. The chain combines TRBV4-3 with TRBJ2-7; D not certain. The germline V gene has CDR1 LGHNA and CDR2 YSLEER. This CDR3 contains 14 residues. This CDR3 reads CASRQDHWSYEQYF. The CDR3 bases are TGCGCAAGCAGACAAGATCACTGGTCCTACGAGCAGTACTTC.

This clonotype was picked up many times. The chain uses TRBV10-3 and TRBJ1-6; 8 bases line up with TRBD1. Unmatched junction bases numbered 6, after V lost 11 bases and J lost 6 bases. This CDR3 is 13 amino acids long. Germline V gives CDR1 ENHRY, CDR2 SYGVKD. For the CDR3, the DNA is TGTGCCGTCGGACAGGGCGGTAATTCACCCCTCCACTTT. It is translated as CAVGQGGNSPLHF.

There are many counts of this clonotype. This chain's CDR3 is CASSPLGQGRSGANVLTF. For the CDR3, the DNA is TGTGCCAGCAGCCCCCTAGGGCAGGGGCGATCTGGGGCCAACGTCCTGACTTTC. V and J are TRBV11-2 and TRBJ2-6; D might be TRBD1 (6 bases). V shed 5 bases and J shed 1 base, with 18 bases lying between them. Germline CDR1 and CDR2: SGHAT and FQNNGV. CDR3 length equals 18 residues.

This clonotype was counted a single time. A much larger clone lies a single base off, so this may be a read error. The V call is TRBV10-3, the J call TRBJ2-7; 7 nucleotides line up with TRBD2. The CDR3 is made up of 13 amino acids. Germline V gene sequence: CDR1 ENHRY, CDR2 SYGVKD. The CDR3 DNA sequence: TGTACCATACGAAGGGACTATAGGGTCGAGCAGTACTTC. Its translation: CTIRRDYRVEQYF.

A word on this clonotype: Germline and junction disagree at one end, which may indicate a read error. The chain carries TRBV29-1 and TRBJ2-7; D is possibly TRBD1 or TRBD2 (5 bases each). CDR1 SQVTM and CDR2 ANQGSEA come from the germline V gene. CDR3 length equals 13 residues. The CDR3 nucleotides are TGCAGCTACGGAGAGGGGAGCTCCTGCGAGCAGTACTTC. It yields the protein CSYGEGSSCEQYF.

Regarding this clonotype: A read error may produce the germline difference seen at one junction end. V usage is TRBV6-6 and J usage is TRBJ2-5; weak D call: TRBD2 (6 bases). Per the germline V gene, CDR1 is MNHNY and CDR2 is SVGAGI (reference sequence). The CDR3 is made up of 13 amino acids. CDR3 DNA sequence: TGTGCCAGCAGTCGGACGGATCGGGAGACCCTGTACTTC. Its protein product is CASSRTDRETLYF.

This clonotype has ten or more counts. CDR3 nucleotide sequence: TGTGCCAGCGGCCTGGGACAGGGTGTGTCCGGGGAGCTGTTTTTT. Translated: CASGLGQGVSGELFF. The rearrangement joins TRBV7-9 to TRBJ2-2; the match to TRBD1 covers 9 bases. The CDR3 runs to 15 residues. The V segment lost 8 bases and the J segment 6 bases; nucleotides outside the gene matches: 10. Germline V CDR1 and CDR2: SEHNR, FQNEAQ (reference sequence). The full variable domain, in which reference TRBV7-9 and TRBJ2-2 provide the parts outside the CDR3, is DTGVSQNPRHKITKRGQNVTFRCDPISEHNRLYWYRQTLGQGPEFLTYFQNEAQLEKSRLLSDRFSAERPKGSFSTLEIQRTEQGDSAMYLCASGLGQGVSGELFFGEGSRLTVL.

The chain employs TRBV21-1 and TRBJ2-1; TRBD1 is the table's D call, not checked against the DNA. TRBV21-1 is a known pseudogene. CDR3 length: 15 residues. The CDR3 DNA reads TGTGCCAGCAGCAATCCGGGACATCTCTACAATGAGCAGTTCTTC. Protein sequence: CASSNPGHLYNEQFF.

Only one count was recorded for this clonotype. Given a much more abundant clone one base away, this may be a read error. This chain uses TRBV5-5 with TRBJ2-2; D is unclear. Trimming pared 0 bases from V and 6 bases from J, leaving 15 bases between. This CDR3 spans 16 amino acids. Germline V gene sequence: CDR1 SGHKS, CDR2 YYEKEE (reference sequence). The CDR3 bases are TGTGCCAGCAGCTTGGTCAGCAGTACAGCTTCCGGGGAGCTGTTTTTT. It translates to CASSLVSSTASGELFF.

Note on this clonotype: It may be a read error: a sequence one base away is much more abundant. The J gene is TRBJ2-7, the V gene TRBV6-6, with TRBD2 identical over 10 bases. V gave up 0 bases and J gave up 4 bases; unmatched junction bases: 3. Germline V gene data show CDR1 as MNHNY and CDR2 as SVGAGI (reference sequence). CDR3 length: 15 amino acids. CDR3 sequence reads: CASSYSSGRAYEQYF. The CDR3, as DNA: TGTGCCAGCAGTTACTCAAGCGGGAGGGCGTACGAGCAGTACTTC.

With respect to this clonotype: Because the CDR3 is missing its conserved closing phenylalanine or tryptophan, this is likely a read error. J is TRBJ2-5 and V is TRBV11-2; 7 bases agree with TRBD2. The CDR3 extends over 15 amino acids. CDR1 and CDR2 from the germline V gene are SGHAT and FQNNGV. The V gene end was trimmed by 7 bases and the J gene end by 6 bases; junction bases not matched to a gene: 14. CDR3 sequence: CASTPSAGEAKTQYL. The CDR3 nucleotides read TGTGCCAGCACCCCGTCTGCGGGAGAAGCAAAGACCCAGTACTTA.

This clonotype was seen only once. This may arise from a read error, as a much more abundant clone is one base away. The V and J genes are TRBV6-1 and TRBJ1-5; the D gene is possibly TRBD1 (5 bases). CDR1 MNHNS and CDR2 SASEGT come from the germline V gene. This CDR3 has 17 amino acids. The CDR3 DNA sequence: TGTGTCAGCAGTCGGTCGAGGGGTGGAAACCCTAATCAGCCCCAGCATTTT. Amino acid sequence: CVSSRSRGGNPNQPQHF.

This clonotype was seen repeatedly, ten times or more. This chain connects TRBV6-5 to TRBJ1-2, with D possibly matching TRBD1 (6 bases). The germline V gene encodes CDR1 MNHEY and CDR2 SVGAGI. This CDR3 region has 15 residues. V was pared by 7 bases and J by 7 bases, with 22 bases between. DNA of the CDR3: TGTGCCAGCACTCCACGGGCGGGACGGGGGGCTGGCTACACCTTC. It specifies CASTPRAGRGAGYTF.

This clonotype was recorded at least ten times. This sequence joins TRBV11-3 and TRBJ2-2, with unresolved D. Germline V lookup: CDR1 SGHNT, CDR2 YENEEA. The CDR3 extends over 13 amino acids. The V end was cut by 6 bases, the J end by 2 bases, with 7 bases between. CDR3 nucleotide sequence: TGTGCCAGCAGAGTGGCTAACACCGGGGAGCTGTTTTTT. This gives the protein CASRVANTGELFF.

The chain has TRBV6-1 and TRBJ2-3; tentatively, D is TRBD1 (5 bases). With the DNA end fitting TRBJ1-5 better, the J assignment may be wrong. CDR1 and CDR2 (germline): MNHNS, SASEGT. The CDR3 runs to 15 residues. CDR3 loop: CASSSPVLGADTQHF. As DNA, the CDR3 is TGTGCCAGCAGTAGTCCGGTACTAGGGGCAGATACGCAGCATTTT.

This clonotype was found many times. This chain uses TRBV11-2 with TRBJ2-2; TRBD2 is a possible D gene (5 bases). Germline-derived CDR1 and CDR2 are SGHAT and FQNNGV. The V and J ends lost 5 bases and 3 bases respectively, with 19 bases between them. CDR3 size: 17 residues. The CDR3 DNA sequence: TGTGCCAGCAGCCTAGTGCGGGTCCCTCAGGACACCGGGGAGCTGTTTTTT. Its translation: CASSLVRVPQDTGELFF.

In the case of this clonotype: A junction end diverges from the germline sequence, so it may reflect a read error. The chain employs TRBV11-2 and TRBJ2-1, with a possible D match to TRBD2 (5 bases). This CDR3 has 16 residues. CDR1 and CDR2 from the germline V gene are SGHAT and FQNNGV. CDR3 sequence (DNA): TGTGTCAGCAGCTTAAAATGGTCTAGCTCCTACCATGAGCAGTTCTTC. Its translation: CVSSLKWSSSYHEQFF.

V gene TRBV11-2 combines with J gene TRBJ2-2; D gene ambiguous. The V gene's germline CDR1 is SGHAT and CDR2 FQNNGV. The CDR3 is 16 residues long. Trimming pared 7 bases from V and 5 bases from J, leaving 20 bases between. The CDR3: CASNSDPGPETGELFF. The CDR3 coding sequence is TGTGCCAGCAACTCAGATCCCGGACCCGAGACCGGGGAGCTGTTTTTT.

This clonotype was picked up many times. V and J are TRBV5-4 and TRBJ2-6; tentative D call: TRBD1 (6 bases). Between the trimmed V and J ends, which lost 7 bases and 0 bases, there was a span of 17 bases. CDR1 is SGHNT and CDR2 is YYREEE in the germline V gene (reference sequence). The CDR3 has 17 residues. The CDR3 spells CASRSGQGRSGANVLTF. Written as DNA, the CDR3 is TGTGCCAGCCGCTCCGGGCAGGGGCGCTCTGGGGCCAACGTCCTGACTTTC.

The V call is TRBV30, the J call TRBJ2-5; perhaps TRBD2 as D (6 bases). Per germline, CDR1 GTSNPN and CDR2 SVGIG (reference sequence). Trimming removed 0 bases from V and 5 bases from J, with 13 bases in between. The CDR3 runs to 14 residues. CDR3 sequence: CAWSVEGGGETQYF. CDR3 sequence (DNA): TGTGCCTGGAGTGTGGAGGGAGGAGGTGAGACCCAGTACTTC.

For this clonotype: Being one base from a much bigger clone, this may be a read error. V and J are TRBV10-3 and TRBJ2-5; 11 bases line up with TRBD2. Germline trimming cut 5 bases from V and 3 bases from J; bases unmatched to any gene: 5. CDR1 is ENHRY and CDR2 is SYGVKD in the germline V gene. The CDR3 spans 15 residues. The CDR3 spells CAISSALAGEETQYF. The CDR3 bases are TGTGCCATCAGTTCGGCACTAGCGGGGGAAGAGACCCAGTACTTC.

This clonotype was seen repeatedly, ten times or more. The CDR3 nucleotides are TGTGCCAGCAGCGGAAGACTAGACTACAATGAGCAGTTCTTC. This sequence encodes CASSGRLDYNEQFF. The rearrangement joins TRBV7-8 to TRBJ2-1, with D perhaps matching TRBD2 (6 bases). V was cut by 5 bases and J by 3 bases, with 11 bases left in between. The CDR3 runs 14 residues. Germline V gene lookup returns CDR1 SGHVS and CDR2 FQNEAQ.

Worth noting for this clonotype: One end of the junction varies from germline; a read error may be responsible. This chain links TRBV11-2 with TRBJ2-7; the D gene is possibly TRBD2 (5 bases). The germline V gene has CDR1 SGHAT and CDR2 FQNNGV. This CDR3 has 14 residues. The chain's CDR3 is CASSLVTTDYEEYF. The CDR3 coding sequence is TGTGCTAGCAGCTTAGTTACAACTGACTACGAGGAGTACTTC.

This sequence joins TRBV11-2 and TRBJ2-7; 10 nucleotides line up with TRBD2. After removal of 1 base from V and 6 bases from J, the junction contained 6 bases not matched to a gene. CDR1 SGHAT and CDR2 FQNNGV come from the germline V gene. This CDR3 comprises 15 residues. CDR3 amino acids: CASSLGPAGGSEQYF. The CDR3 coding sequence is TGTGCCAGCAGCTTAGGACCAGCGGGAGGGAGCGAGCAGTACTTC.

The chain employs TRBV11-2 and TRBJ2-1, with no clear D. V was clipped by 2 bases and J by 8 bases, with 4 bases between them. The CDR3 is made up of 11 amino acids. CDR1 SGHAT and CDR2 FQNNGV come from the germline V gene. The CDR3 is CASSLSDEQFF. The CDR3 DNA follows: TGTGCCAGCAGCTTATCGGATGAGCAGTTCTTC.

Concerning this clonotype: This could be a read error, since a much larger clone is one nucleotide away. This chain uses TRBV10-2 with TRBJ2-7; 9 positions match TRBD2. This CDR3 is built from 16 residues. The germline V gene encodes CDR1 WSHSY and CDR2 SAAADI. With 6 bases clipped from V and 6 bases from J, the junction kept 15 bases outside the gene matches. CDR3 sequence (DNA): TGCGCCAGCAGCCTAACCCTTACTAGCGGGCGACCCGAGCAGTACTTC. The encoded protein is CASSLTLTSGRPEQYF.

This clonotype was picked up a small number of times. The chain uses TRBV5-1 and TRBJ2-7; 7 bases map to TRBD1. V was pared by 4 bases and J by 6 bases, with 10 bases of the junction left unmatched. Germline CDR1 and CDR2: SGHRS and YFSETQ. The CDR3 is made up of 14 amino acids. DNA for the CDR3: TGCGCCAGCAGCCGGACAGGAGATCCGTCCGAGCAGTACTTC. This translates into CASSRTGDPSEQYF.

This clonotype was found many times. The gene calls are TRBV6-5 and TRBJ2-5, with 7 bases identical to TRBD2. V was clipped by 0 bases and J by 0 bases; unmatched bases: 7. Germline CDR1 and CDR2: MNHEY and SVGAGI. This CDR3 has 17 residues. Here the CDR3 reads CASSYSKRDYNQETQYF. DNA of the CDR3: TGTGCCAGCAGTTACTCGAAGCGGGACTACAACCAAGAGACCCAGTACTTC.